This TCR beta chain was retrieved from a study of blood T cell repertoires in COVID-19. In the study overall: The analysed material was cDNA or gDNA that came from T cells, B-cell-depleted T cells, or PBMCs.

The V and J ends lost 5 bases and 7 bases respectively, with 23 bases between them. Germline loops: CDR1 LGHDT, CDR2 YNNKEL (reference sequence). This CDR3 is 17 amino acids long. The study recruited people aged 18 to 89 years across about two dozen US areas. Here immunoSEQ multiplex PCR was the method, and the copy in TCRdb shows in-frame clones only, minus some. The sample includes about 220,000 clones, about nine tenths of them seen just once. The chain employs TRBV3-1 (or the pseudogene TRBV3-2) and TRBJ1-4; D gene ambiguous. This receptor was identified in a woman aged 35 to 49 with acute COVID-19. Sequencing was carried out using PBMCs or T cells enriched from blood (not recorded which). CDR3 amino acids: CASSDSRRRLDGEKLFF. The CDR3 DNA sequence: TGTGCCAGCAGCGACTCAAGGCGTCGCCTCGACGGTGAAAAACTGTTTTTT.